Listed here is a single T cell receptor beta chain. Its specificity is not known. There are 14 residues in the CDR3. V lost 4 bases and J lost 4; bases outside the gene matches: 5. Germline values: CDR1 LNHDA, CDR2 SQIVND (reference sequence). The sample belongs to a study of graft-versus-host responses after intestinal transplantation. Study at large: Tacrolimus and steroids were given for 2 to 4 years to all recipients after anti-thymocyte globulin induction. General observations from the study: Maximum circulating GvH clone levels tracked with early post-transplant HvG decreases. Individuals carrying graft-donor T cell macrochimerism showed high graft-versus-host to host-versus-graft clonal ratios in allografts.

Assay used: immunoSEQ multiplex PCR; TCRdb lists only in-frame clones, some missing. The sample contains some 40,000 clones, 93% of which appear only once. V is TRBV19 and J is TRBJ2-3; the match to TRBD2 covers 7 bases. This TCR came from a human patient who received an intestinal transplant, so some T cells may come from the graft donor. Source: PBMCs, taken 700 to 850 days after intestinal transplantation. The DNA for the CDR3 is TGTGCCAGTAGTAGCGGGGAGGGCGCAGATACGCAGTATTTT. Its translation is CASSSGEGADTQYF.